This TCR beta chain is drawn from a study of OX40 agonist ivuxolimab in advanced cancers. Study details: Previous treatment with anti-PD-1, anti-PD-L1 or anti-CTLA-4 therapy was allowed; under 50% had received some. General study points: More expanded clones were seen, on average, in CD8+ T cells than in CD4+. At 0.1 to 3.0 mg/kg and by week 6, clonal expansion occurred in CD4+ and CD8+ blood T cells.

Clones were read by immunoSEQ multiplex PCR, and TCRdb kept only the in-frame ones, dropping some. The data contain tens of thousands of clones, roughly 88% of them singletons. This clone is a singleton in its sample. Antigen unknown. The germline V gene has CDR1 LNHDA and CDR2 SQIVND (reference sequence). The CDR3 consists of 14 residues. The ends were cut back, 5 bases at V and 3 bases at J, with 14 bases in the middle. Sequencing was performed on CD4+ or CD8+ T cells sorted from blood, taken in a trial of the OX40 agonist ivuxolimab. The chain couples TRBV19 to TRBJ2-7; a possible D gene is TRBD2 (6 bases). This TCR came from an adult with an advanced solid tumor such as melanoma, head and neck, liver or kidney cancer. The CDR3 nucleotides read TGTGCCAGTAGTCCGGGGGACTTACGCTACGAGCAGTACTTC. Residues: CASSPGDLRYEQYF.